Listed below are T cell receptor beta chains from one sample, sequenced in a study of shared clonotypes between healthy human individuals. Libraries were prepared by immunoSEQ multiplex PCR; TCRdb keeps only in-frame clonotypes and omits some of them. The sample has more than 550,000 clones, around 92% seen once. Sequenced: naive CD8+ T cells sorted from blood. These receptors originate from a man aged 25-45 years in good health. The CDR3 runs from the conserved cysteine through the conserved F or W. A D gene is named only where the DNA matches it firmly. Clone size is given for some rows only: seen once, a few or many times, or a class if the clone is expanded.

D,J,V,size,CDR3,DNA
NA,TRBJ2-2,TRBV6-6,NA,CASSPQGAGELFF,TGTGCCAGCAGCCCCCAGGGCGCCGGGGAGCTGTTTTTT
NA,TRBJ2-7,TRBV7-6,NA,CASSFSGAGEQYF,TGTGCCAGCAGCTTCTCGGGAGCGGGCGAGCAGTACTTC
TRBD1,TRBJ2-7,TRBV7-8,NA,CASSARDSIYEQYF,TGTGCCAGCAGCGCCCGGGACAGCATTTACGAGCAGTACTTC
NA,TRBJ2-7,TRBV5-1,NA,CASSLGQGIANEQYF,TGCGCCAGCAGCTTGGGGCAGGGGATAGCCAACGAGCAGTACTTC
NA,TRBJ1-1,TRBV2,once,CAVLGLTAFF,TGTGCCGTCCTAGGGTTAACAGCTTTCTTT
NA,TRBJ2-2,TRBV27,NA,CASRQTGELFF,TGTGCCAGCAGACAAACCGGGGAGCTGTTTTTT
NA,TRBJ1-1,TRBV18,NA,CASSYQGVGTEAFF,TGTGCCAGCTCCTATCAGGGAGTGGGGACTGAAGCTTTCTTT
NA,TRBJ2-5,TRBV28,NA,CASSLSGYFQETQYF,TGTGCCAGCAGTTTGTCGGGTTATTTCCAAGAGACCCAGTACTTC
NA,TRBJ2-2,TRBV11-2,few,CASSLINTGELFF,TGTGCCAGCAGCTTAATCAACACCGGGGAGCTGTTTTTT
NA,TRBJ2-3,TRBV9,NA,CASSVKDPLQYF,TGTGCCAGCAGCGTAAAGGATCCCCTGCAGTATTTT
NA,TRBJ2-1,TRBV19,NA,CASRFTGDEQFF,TGTGCCAGTAGATTCACGGGGGATGAGCAGTTCTTC
TRBD2,TRBJ2-7,TRBV27,NA,CASRAGGNSYYEQYF,TGTGCCAGCAGGGCGGGAGGTAACAGTTACTACGAGCAGTACTTC
NA,TRBJ2-7,TRBV7-2,NA,CASSPDSFNEQYF,TGTGCCAGCAGCCCCGACAGTTTCAACGAGCAGTACTTC
NA,TRBJ2-4,TRBV7-8,NA,CASSSKNIQYF,TGTGCCAGCAGCTCGAAAAACATTCAGTACTTC
NA,TRBJ1-2,TRBV5-6,NA,CASSLDVEGGNYGYTF,TGTGCCAGCAGCTTGGATGTGGAGGGGGGCAACTATGGCTACACCTTC
TRBD1,TRBJ2-1,TRBV2,NA,CAILGTGGPSSYNEQFF,TGTGCCATCTTAGGGACAGGGGGCCCGAGCTCCTACAATGAGCAGTTCTTC
TRBD2,TRBJ2-2,TRBV5-4,NA,CASRLAGKKTGELFF,TGTGCCAGCCGACTAGCGGGAAAGAAAACCGGGGAGCTGTTTTTT
NA,TRBJ1-1,TRBV19,NA,CASSLPAAEAFF,TGTGCCAGTAGTCTCCCCGCTGCTGAAGCTTTCTTT
NA,TRBJ1-5,TRBV6-1,once,CASSEADQGYSNQPQHF,TGTGCCAGCAGTGAAGCTGACCAGGGGTATAGCAATCAGCCCCAGCATTTT
TRBD2,TRBJ2-5,TRBV7-9,once,CASSLVRAGGHRETQYF,TGTGCCAGCAGCTTAGTGCGTGCGGGGGGCCATCGAGAGACCCAGTACTTC
TRBD2,TRBJ2-7,TRBV6-6,NA,CASSYTGLAGGYEQYF,TGTGCCAGCAGTTACACGGGACTAGCGGGAGGCTACGAGCAGTACTTC
NA,TRBJ1-2,TRBV9,NA,CASSFTTENYGYTF,TGTGCCAGCAGCTTTACGACAGAAAACTATGGCTACACCTTC
NA,TRBJ2-5,TRBV27,NA,CASSFSGGETQYF,TGTGCCAGCAGTTTTTCCGGGGGTGAGACCCAGTACTTC
NA,TRBJ2-4,TRBV5-8,NA,CASGWKSAKNIQYF,TGTGCCAGCGGGTGGAAATCGGCCAAAAACATTCAGTACTTC
NA,TRBJ1-5,TRBV5-4,NA,CATPGGQPQHF,TGTGCCACCCCGGGGGGGCAGCCCCAGCATTTT
TRBD2,TRBJ2-3,TRBV7-6,NA,CASSLEILGLESDTQYF,TGTGCCAGCAGCTTAGAGATACTCGGACTAGAATCAGATACGCAGTATTTT
TRBD2,TRBJ2-1,TRBV9,once,CASSYTLADNYNEQFF,TGTGCCAGCAGCTATACACTAGCGGACAACTACAATGAGCAGTTCTTC
NA,TRBJ1-5,TRBV27,NA,CASSSSFTLHDSNQPQHF,TGTGCCAGCAGTTCCAGTTTTACCCTCCACGATAGCAATCAGCCCCAGCATTTT
NA,TRBJ1-2,TRBV25-1,NA,CASSELTDYGYTF,TGTGCCAGCAGTGAATTAACGGACTATGGCTACACCTTC
NA,TRBJ1-1,TRBV19,NA,CASSIAGPNTEAFF,TGTGCCAGTAGTATAGCAGGGCCGAACACTGAAGCTTTCTTT
TRBD1,TRBJ2-7,TRBV10-3,few,CATEDRFDEQYF,TGTGCCACCGAGGACAGGTTTGACGAGCAGTACTTC
NA,TRBJ2-1,TRBV6-6,NA,CASSQDRYREFF,TGTGCCAGCAGTCAAGACAGGTACAGGGAGTTCTTC
TRBD1,TRBJ2-3,TRBV7-7,NA,CASSAGQGRADTQYF,TGTGCTAGCAGCGCCGGACAGGGAAGGGCAGATACGCAGTATTTT
NA,TRBJ1-1,TRBV2,NA,CASSAIGVPEAFF,TGTGCCAGCAGTGCAATCGGAGTACCTGAAGCTTTCTTT
TRBD1,TRBJ2-1,TRBV28,NA,CASSWGQGLTIYNEQFF,TGTGCCAGCAGTTGGGGACAGGGACTAACGATTTACAATGAGCAGTTCTTC
NA,TRBJ1-2,TRBV29-1,NA,CSVEDPASYGYTF,TGCAGCGTTGAGGACCCGGCCAGCTATGGCTACACCTTC
NA,TRBJ1-1,TRBV11-2,NA,CASSLDALGVVNTEAFF,TGTGCCAGCAGCTTAGATGCGCTCGGGGTTGTTAACACTGAAGCTTTCTTT
NA,TRBJ2-1,TRBV10-2,many,CASSNRDPTYNEQFF,TGCGCCAGCAGCAACAGGGATCCCACCTACAATGAGCAGTTCTTC
NA,TRBJ2-1,TRBV4-3,NA,CASSQDRGEQFF,TGCGCCAGCAGCCAAGATAGGGGGGAGCAGTTCTTC
NA,TRBJ2-7,TRBV19,NA,CASSIGWGLYEQYF,TGTGCCAGTAGTATCGGATGGGGCCTCTACGAGCAGTACTTC
NA,TRBJ2-2,TRBV7-9,NA,CASRWETGELFF,TGTGCCAGCAGATGGGAAACCGGGGAGCTGTTTTTT
NA,TRBJ2-1,TRBV5-1,NA,CASISLANEQFF,TGCGCCAGCATTTCCCTAGCAAATGAGCAGTTCTTC
TRBD2,TRBJ2-3,TRBV5-1,NA,CASSPGTSGSTDTQYF,TGCGCCAGCAGCCCCGGGACTAGCGGTAGCACAGATACGCAGTATTTT
NA,TRBJ2-3,TRBV5-1,NA,CASSESTDTQYF,TGCGCCAGCAGCGAATCAACAGATACGCAGTATTTT
TRBD1,TRBJ2-2,TRBV15,NA,CATSPGQGALGGELFF,TGTGCCACCAGCCCGGGACAGGGGGCGCTGGGCGGGGAGCTGTTTTTT
NA,TRBJ2-1,TRBV5-1,NA,CASSTYSGNEQFF,TGCGCCAGCAGCACGTATAGCGGCAATGAGCAGTTCTTC
TRBD2,TRBJ2-1,TRBV27,once,CASSSTSGSGYNEQFF,TGTGCCAGCAGTTCGACTAGCGGGAGTGGGTACAATGAGCAGTTCTTC
TRBD1,TRBJ2-7,TRBV7-9,NA,CASSSRDRYYEQYF,TGTGCCAGCAGCTCCCGGGACAGATACTACGAGCAGTACTTC
NA,TRBJ2-7,TRBV7-6,NA,CASSLRESRGTHEQYF,TGTGCCAGCAGCTTAAGGGAGTCGCGGGGAACCCACGAGCAGTACTTC